The T cell receptor beta chain described here comes from a study of OX40 agonist ivuxolimab in advanced cancers. Assay: immunoSEQ multiplex PCR; the TCRdb copy retains only in-frame clones and omits some. In the table there are more than 55,000 clones, just over 85% of which are singletons. The CDR3 is 15 amino acids. CDR1 LGHNA and CDR2 YNFKEQ come from the germline V gene. V gave up 8 bases and J gave up 4 bases; unmatched junction bases: 14. The chain recombines TRBV4-2 with TRBJ2-7, with 7 bases lining up with TRBD2. This receptor was taken from an adult with an advanced solid tumor such as melanoma, head and neck, liver or kidney cancer. The input for sequencing was CD4+ or CD8+ T cells sorted from blood, taken in a trial of the OX40 agonist ivuxolimab. In DNA, the CDR3 is TGTGCCAGCGGTCCCAGGGAAGCGGGGAAATACGAGCAGTACTTC. This encodes CASGPREAGKYEQYF.